This passage covers 21 T cell receptor beta chains from one sample sequenced in a study of cytomegalovirus exposure and HLA in healthy donors. PCR amplification relied on 60 Vbeta primers (plus 13 Jbeta primers). Measured with immunoSEQ multiplex PCR; TCRdb has only the in-frame clones, and not every one. This table has about 120,000 clones, around 75% appearing once. Specimen: PBMCs. The receptors originated from a man younger than 45 in good health and CMV-seronegative.

A single count supports this clone. The rearrangement joins TRBV6-5 to TRBJ2-7; 7 bases line up with TRBD1. Germline V gene data show CDR1 as MNHEY and CDR2 as SVGAGI. This CDR3 contains 14 residues. J gave up 4 bases and V 5 bases, and 8 bases lay outside the gene matches. The CDR3 here is CASSRGQNSYEQYF. The CDR3 coding sequence is TGTGCCAGCAGTAGGGGACAGAATTCTTACGAGCAGTACTTC.

J is TRBJ2-1 and V is TRBV6-5; 9 bases fit TRBD1. V was pared by 9 bases and J by 9 bases, with 15 bases of the junction left unmatched. CDR1 and CDR2 from the germline V gene are MNHEY and SVGAGI. CDR3 length equals 15 residues. This CDR3 is CASLLRDRDGVEQFF. As DNA, the CDR3 is TGTGCCAGTTTACTCCGGGACAGGGATGGGGTTGAGCAGTTCTTC.

This chain connects TRBV14 to TRBJ2-5; D perhaps matches TRBD1 (6 bases). The germline V gene has CDR1 SGHDN and CDR2 FVKESK. This CDR3 contains 15 residues. V dropped 1 base and J dropped 2 bases, with 11 bases sitting between them. CDR3 sequence: CASSQGPRGQETQYF. The CDR3 DNA is TGTGCCAGCAGCCAAGGCCCGAGGGGGCAAGAGACCCAGTACTTC.

About this clone: Mismatch with germline at one junction end may stem from a read error. The rearrangement joins TRBV7-6 to TRBJ1-3; D gene unclear. The V gene's germline CDR1 is SGHVS and CDR2 FNYEAQ. The length of the CDR3 is 17 residues. CDR3 nucleotide sequence: TGTGCCAGCAGCCTAGCTGTCCCGAGTAGCTCTGGAAACACCATATATTTT. This sequence encodes CASSLAVPSSSGNTIYF.

The table lists this clone with a few counts. J is TRBJ2-7 and V is TRBV28, with D possibly being TRBD1 (6 bases). Germline CDR1 is MDHEN and CDR2 is SYDVKM. This CDR3 is 14 amino acids long. V was pared by 2 bases and J by 6 bases, with 14 bases between. The CDR3 region is CASSLNRVLGEQYF. The CDR3 DNA follows: TGTGCCAGCAGTTTAAACAGGGTGTTGGGCGAGCAGTACTTC.

This clone was seen a handful of times. This sequence joins TRBV10-3 and TRBJ2-7, with 7 bases lining up with TRBD1. The CDR3 totals 14 residues. J lost 0 bases, V lost 6 bases, and 5 bases had no gene match. Germline lookup yields CDR1 ENHRY and CDR2 SYGVKD. The CDR3 sequence: CAIRPTGYSYEQYF. DNA of the CDR3: TGTGCCATCAGACCGACAGGGTACTCCTACGAGCAGTACTTC.

The V and J genes are TRBV6-1 and TRBJ1-2; D is perhaps TRBD1 (6 bases). The V gene's germline CDR1 is MNHNS and CDR2 SASEGT. The CDR3 contains 17 residues. V shed 0 bases and J shed 4 bases, with 18 bases lying between them. CDR3 coding DNA: TGTGCCAGCAGTGAAGCACATTGGGCAGGGGAGCGCTATGGCTACACCTTC. It encodes CASSEAHWAGERYGYTF.

The table lists this clone with a few counts. The CDR3 loop is CASSRVGGTEKLFF. The DNA of the CDR3 is TGTGCCAGCAGTCGTGTGGGGGGGACTGAAAAACTGTTTTTT. The rearrangement uses TRBV28 and TRBJ1-4, with a tentative D call TRBD1 (5 bases). The CDR3 runs to 14 residues. V was pared by 5 bases and J by 7 bases, with 14 bases between. Germline loops: CDR1 MDHEN, CDR2 SYDVKM. The variable domain in full, completed from reference TRBV28 and TRBJ1-4, reads DVKVTQSSRYLVKRTGEKVFLECVQDMDHENMFWYRQDPGLGLRLIYFSYDVKMKEKGDIPEGYSVSREKKERFSLILESASTNQTSMYLCASSRVGGTEKLFFGSGTQLSVL.

The V call is TRBV10-3, the J call TRBJ2-1, with 10 bases identical to TRBD2. CDR3 size: 16 residues. CDR1 is ENHRY and CDR2 is SYGVKD in the germline V gene. V shed 3 bases, J shed 5 bases, and the junction held 7 bases outside the gene matches. CDR3 nucleotide sequence: TGTGCCATCAGTGACCCTGAGCGGGGGGGAGACAATGAGCAGTTCTTC. This gives the protein CAISDPERGGDNEQFF.

The chain joins TRBV14 to TRBJ2-6; the match to TRBD1 covers 9 bases. Germline assignment: CDR1 SGHDN and CDR2 FVKESK. The junction had 10 bases not matched to a gene; V was cut back by 1 base and J by 3 bases. CDR3 size: 19 residues. CDR3 amino acids: CASSQVWDRDRYGANVLTF. The CDR3 nucleotides read TGTGCCAGCAGCCAAGTTTGGGACAGGGATCGTTATGGGGCCAACGTCCTGACTTTC.

Note on this clone: A junction end diverges from the germline sequence, so it may reflect a read error. This rearrangement joins TRBV6-5 to TRBJ1-5; no clear D gene. The CDR3 is 9 amino acids. Per germline, CDR1 MNHEY and CDR2 SVGAGI. CDR3 region: CASSYCTGF. The DNA of the CDR3 is TGTGCCAGCAGTTACTGCACGGGTTTT.

The chain has TRBV2 and TRBJ2-5; 8 bases match TRBD1. The CDR3 consists of 12 residues. Germline CDR1 reads SNHLY; CDR2 reads FYNNEI. With V trimmed by 11 bases and J by 5 bases, 7 bases remained unmatched. The CDR3 bases are TGTGCCTCCCAGGGGGCGGGGGAGACCCAGTACTTC. This sequence encodes CASQGAGETQYF.

The chain has TRBV7-2 and TRBJ2-1; no clear D gene. The CDR3 runs 15 residues. The V end was cut by 6 bases, the J end by 8 bases, with 20 bases between. CDR1 and CDR2 (germline): SGHTA, FQGNSA. In DNA, the CDR3 is TGTGCCAGCAGTTTAAGGCAGGTCCCCCCCGATGAGCAGTTCTTC. It specifies CASSLRQVPPDEQFF.

By frequency in the sample, this clone is medium-sized. The genes are TRBV27 and TRBJ2-7, with 11 bases matching TRBD2. After removal of 5 bases from V and 2 bases from J, the junction contained 11 bases not matched to a gene. The CDR3 spans 17 residues. Germline-derived CDR1 and CDR2 are MNHEY and SMNVEV (reference sequence). CDR3 sequence: CASSPTLAGGYPYEQYF. In DNA, the CDR3 is TGTGCCAGCAGTCCCACCTTAGCGGGGGGGTACCCCTACGAGCAGTACTTC.

The chain carries TRBV9 and TRBJ1-1, with a tentative D call TRBD1 (5 bases). The germline V gene encodes CDR1 SGDLS and CDR2 YYNGEE. This CDR3 spans 14 amino acids. V dropped 0 bases and J dropped 3 bases, with 9 bases sitting between them. The CDR3 DNA follows: TGTGCCAGCAGCGTAGCAGGGCGCGACACTGAAGCTTTCTTT. Its translation: CASSVAGRDTEAFF.

The rearrangement joins TRBV14 to TRBJ2-3; TRBD2 matches at 7 bases. The germline V gene encodes CDR1 SGHDN and CDR2 FVKESK. The CDR3 runs to 16 residues. V lost 1 base, J lost 4 bases, and 8 bases stayed unmatched. Written as DNA, the CDR3 is TGTGCCAGCAGCCAAGGGATGGGAGGGAACCCAGATACGCAGTATTTT. The encoded protein is CASSQGMGGNPDTQYF.

This clone was counted between two and nine times. This chain links TRBV19 with TRBJ1-5; perhaps TRBD1 as D (6 bases). Germline values: CDR1 LNHDA, CDR2 SQIVND (reference sequence). V lost 5 bases and J 4 bases, leaving 21 bases between the germline ends. This CDR3 has 17 residues. The CDR3 region has the DNA TGTGCCAGTAGTCGGGGCCAGGCCCGGGGGGCGAATCAGCCCCAGCATTTT. This translates into CASSRGQARGANQPQHF.

A few counts support this clone. The chain has TRBV7-2 and TRBJ2-7, with 10 positions matching TRBD2. CDR1 is SGHTA, CDR2 FQGNSA, per germline. The ends lost 0 bases at V and 7 bases at J; junction bases unmatched: 9. The CDR3 has 16 amino acids. For the CDR3, the DNA is TGTGCCAGCAGCTTAGCCGCTAGCGGGGGCCTCCCGGAGCAGTACTTC. Its protein is CASSLAASGGLPEQYF.

The chain couples TRBV18 to TRBJ2-4; 7 nucleotides align to TRBD2. Trimming at V came to 5 bases and at J to 3 bases, leaving 1 base not matched to a gene. CDR1 and CDR2 (germline): KGHSH, LQKENI. The CDR3 runs 13 residues. The CDR3 DNA reads TGTGCCAGCTCAGCGGGGGTCAAAAACATTCAGTACTTC. It yields the protein CASSAGVKNIQYF. Full variable domain (remainder filled in from reference TRBV18 and TRBJ2-4): NAGVMQNPRHLVRRRGQEARLRCSPMKGHSHVYWYRQLPEEGLKFMVYLQKENIIDESGMPKERFSAEFPKEGPSILRIQQVVRGDSAAYFCASSAGVKNIQYFGAGTRLSVL.

This clone showed up just a few times. The V and J genes are TRBV7-9 and TRBJ2-1; 7 nucleotides agree with TRBD1. CDR3 length: 15 residues. Germline V CDR1 and CDR2: SEHNR, FQNEAQ (reference sequence). V lost 5 bases, J lost 5 bases, and 9 bases stayed unmatched. The CDR3 protein is CASSQGTVKHNEQFF. The CDR3 DNA reads as TGTGCCAGCAGCCAGGGGACAGTGAAGCACAATGAGCAGTTCTTC.

This clone was observed once. The rearrangement links TRBV28 to TRBJ1-5; D is possibly TRBD1 (5 bases). The CDR3 sequence is 14 residues long. Trimming stripped 3 bases from V and 4 bases from J, with 10 bases between. Per germline, CDR1 MDHEN and CDR2 SYDVKM. This CDR3 reads CASSFQGGNQPQHF. CDR3 coding DNA: TGTGCCAGCAGTTTTCAGGGAGGAAATCAGCCCCAGCATTTT.